The rows below give T cell receptor beta chains drawn from one sample of a study of CD4 T cells in relation to SARS-CoV-2 and coronaviruses. The repertoire was sequenced with immunoSEQ multiplex PCR; TCRdb's copy has only in-frame clones and lacks some. This sample has around 35,000 clones; 70% to 90% occur once, and the top ten carry around 3.3%. The sequencing input was memory CD4+ T cells from PBMCs. The receptors shown here come from an adult with COVID-19. CDR3s include the opening cysteine and the closing phenylalanine or tryptophan.

>TRBV2|14|TRBJ2-3
CASTGTSATDTQYF
>TRBV7-8|14|TRBJ2-1
CASSLGHSSNEQFF
>TRBV7-9|17|TRBJ1-1
CASSLEEGGLQNTEAFF
>TRBV5-1|15|TRBJ2-2
CASSLTSGSTGELFF
>TRBV18|11|TRBJ2-5
CASSTQETQYF
>TRBV30|15|TRBJ2-3
CAWSVLVQITDTQYF
>TRBV6-6|13|TRBJ1-1
CASSYSWNTEAFF
>TRBV30|13|TRBJ2-1
CAWHTLGQGAKFF
>TRBV18|15|TRBJ2-7
CASSPFGQGTYEQYF
>TRBV18|17|TRBJ2-3
CASSPPGLAGGTDTQYF
>TRBV29-1|14|TRBJ2-4
CSVRAELAKNIQYF
>TRBV2|18|TRBJ2-1
CASSERGTEIPTNNEQFF
>TRBV28|14|TRBJ2-7
CASRPTGRAYEQYF